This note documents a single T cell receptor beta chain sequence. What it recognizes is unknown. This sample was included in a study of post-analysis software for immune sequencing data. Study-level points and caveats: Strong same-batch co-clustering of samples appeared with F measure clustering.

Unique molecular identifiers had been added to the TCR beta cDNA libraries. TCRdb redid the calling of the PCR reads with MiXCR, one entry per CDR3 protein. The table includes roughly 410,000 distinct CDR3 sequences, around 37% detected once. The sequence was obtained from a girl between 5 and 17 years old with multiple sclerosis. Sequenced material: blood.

The CDR3 here is CSAEAPGTSSYNEQFF. For the CDR3, the DNA is TGCAGCGCCGAGGCCCCGGGGACGAGCTCCTACAATGAGCAGTTCTTC. The chain uses TRBV29-1 and TRBJ2-1; possibly TRBD1 or TRBD2 for D (5 bases each). Germline CDR1 is SQVTM and CDR2 is ANQGSEA. The V and J ends lost 7 bases and 0 bases respectively, with 19 bases between them. The CDR3 loop spans 16 amino acids.